Listed here is a single T cell receptor (beta chain). The sample is drawn from a study of blood T cell repertoires in COVID-19. The V and J ends lost 0 bases and 4 bases respectively, with 13 bases between them. CDR1 and CDR2 (germline): SGHTS, YDEGEE. The CDR3 contains 15 residues. Original data processing: Nucleated cell number was recorded as an estimate derived from reference gene primer amplification. Method: immunoSEQ multiplex PCR; TCRdb's copy keeps in-frame clones and lacks some. V, J and clone size are those of that table, while D and trimming were read from the DNA. The sample shows about 260,000 clones, around four fifths of them seen only once.

Sequenced material: peripheral blood. The receptor was derived from a man between 60 and 75 years old who had recovered from COVID-19. The chain is built from TRBV5-8 and TRBJ2-5; D may be TRBD1 (5 bases). The CDR3 here is CASSLGQGGSETQYF. The CDR3 nucleotides read TGTGCCAGCAGCTTGGGCCAGGGTGGGTCAGAGACCCAGTACTTC.